These 28 T cell receptor beta chains were all obtained from the same sample, sequenced in a study of T cells after yellow fever vaccination. Via MiXCR, TCRdb re-called the 5' RACE reads, giving one row per CDR3 protein. Among roughly 400,000 distinct CDR3 sequences listed, roughly 20% were seen once. Sequencing used PBMCs, obtained before the yellow fever booster vaccination. The receptors stem from a man between 18 and 35 years old who received the YFV17D yellow fever vaccine.

The chain is built from TRBV7-6 and TRBJ1-4; no definite D call. Germline V gene sequence: CDR1 SGHVS, CDR2 FNYEAQ. V lost 1 base and J 8 bases, leaving 8 bases between the germline ends. This CDR3 spans 13 amino acids. CDR3 coding DNA: TGTGCCAGCAGCTTAGGAGGACGCGAAAAACTGTTTTTT. As protein: CASSLGGREKLFF.

This chain joins TRBV12-5 and TRBJ1-1; D unresolved. This CDR3 contains 16 residues. Germline assignment: CDR1 LGHNT and CDR2 FRNRAP. The V end was cut by 6 bases, the J end by 4 bases, with 21 bases between. Written as DNA, the CDR3 is TGTGCTAGTGGCGACCTGGGCCTTTCGTCGGGCACTGAAGCTTTCTTT. The encoded protein is CASGDLGLSSGTEAFF. The full variable domain, with the rest looked up from reference TRBV12-5 and TRBJ1-1, is DARVTQTPRHKVTEMGQEVTMRCQPILGHNTVFWYRQTMMQGLELLAYFRNRAPLDDSGMPKDRFSAEMPDATLATLKIQPSEPRDSAVYFCASGDLGLSSGTEAFFGQGTRLTVV.

This clonotype came up a few times. V and J are TRBV5-4 and TRBJ1-2; tentatively, D is TRBD1 (6 bases). Germline CDR1 reads SGHNT; CDR2 reads YYREEE (reference sequence). The CDR3 spans 15 residues. Trimming shortened V by 0 bases and J by 3 bases, and 12 bases separated the two germline ends. CDR3 sequence reads: CASSLGGAGDYGYTF. For the CDR3, the DNA is TGTGCCAGCAGCTTGGGGGGTGCAGGGGACTATGGCTACACCTTC.

This clonotype was observed a few times. The gene calls are TRBV5-1 and TRBJ2-1, with 12 bases aligning to TRBD2. Trimming removed 1 base from V and 2 bases from J; junction bases left unmatched: 1. This CDR3 has 16 amino acids. Germline V gene data show CDR1 as SGHRS and CDR2 as YFSETQ. The CDR3 region is CASSLSSGGAYNEQFF. The CDR3 nucleotides are TGCGCCAGCAGCTTGTCTAGCGGGGGGGCCTACAATGAGCAGTTCTTC.

This chain connects TRBV7-9 to TRBJ2-1, with 10 nucleotides matching TRBD1. The CDR3 contains 14 residues. Trimming cost V 7 bases and J 7 bases; bases outside gene matches: 7. The germline V gene has CDR1 SEHNR and CDR2 FQNEAQ (reference sequence). The CDR3 loop reads CASTGQGVGNEQFF. For the CDR3, the DNA is TGTGCCAGCACCGGACAGGGGGTCGGGAATGAGCAGTTCTTC.

This clonotype was picked up a small number of times. This chain uses TRBV15 with TRBJ2-3; D is undetermined. The CDR3 covers 12 residues. Trimming left V 0 bases short and J 11 bases short, with 9 bases between. CDR1 and CDR2 from the germline V gene are LNHNV and YYDKDF (reference sequence). CDR3 DNA: TGTGCCACCAGCAGAGACGCCTCCTGGCAGTATTTT. It specifies CATSRDASWQYF.

This clonotype was seen a handful of times. V is TRBV20-1 and J is TRBJ2-4, with TRBD2 matching 8 bases. The CDR3 runs to 15 residues. Germline lookup yields CDR1 DFQATT and CDR2 SNEGSKA (reference sequence). The junction had 14 bases not matched to a gene; V was cut back by 5 bases and J by 8 bases. For the CDR3, the DNA is TGCAGTGCTGACCTCAGCGGGGGCACATCGGACATTCAGTACTTC. Encoded protein: CSADLSGGTSDIQYF.

CDR3 DNA: TGTGCCAGCTCACCACTCGAACCCTACGAGCAGTACTTC. This codes for CASSPLEPYEQYF. The rearrangement uses TRBV18 and TRBJ2-7; no reliable D call. This CDR3 has 13 amino acids. Trimming cost V 1 base and J 2 bases, with 6 bases left between them. Per germline, CDR1 KGHSH and CDR2 LQKENI. Full variable domain (outside the CDR3, taken from reference TRBV18 and TRBJ2-7): NAGVMQNPRHLVRRRGQEARLRCSPMKGHSHVYWYRQLPEEGLKFMVYLQKENIIDESGMPKERFSAEFPKEGPSILRIQQVVRGDSAAYFCASSPLEPYEQYFGPGTRLTVT.

The chain recombines TRBV6-2 or TRBV6-3 with TRBJ2-7; D is unclear. Germline V gene lookup returns CDR1 MNHEY and CDR2 SVGEGT. Trimming cost V 8 bases and J 0 bases, with 11 bases left between them. The CDR3 loop spans 13 amino acids. The CDR3: CASGHTDSYEQYV. The DNA of the CDR3 is TGTGCCAGCGGGCACACCGACTCCTACGAGCAGTACGTC.

Written as DNA, the CDR3 is TGTGCCAGTGAAGGGCGCACAGATACGCAGTATTTT. Protein sequence: CASEGRTDTQYF. This chain connects TRBV11-2 to TRBJ2-3; D is undetermined. The CDR3 is 12 residues long. Germline V CDR1 and CDR2: SGHAT, FQNNGV. V lost 9 bases and J 1 base, leaving 8 bases between the germline ends.

V usage is TRBV20-1 and J usage is TRBJ2-1, with a weak D call TRBD1 (6 bases). Germline V gene sequence: CDR1 DFQATT, CDR2 SNEGSKA (reference sequence). This CDR3 has 16 amino acids. V gave up 5 bases and J gave up 2 bases, with 19 bases separating them. The CDR3 nucleotides read TGCAGTGCTTGCGGGCAGCAGGGGTCCCCCTACAATGAGCAGTTCTTC. Translated: CSACGQQGSPYNEQFF.

This clonotype has a single count. J is TRBJ2-1 and V is TRBV10-3; D not resolved. CDR3 size: 14 residues. The germline V gene encodes CDR1 ENHRY and CDR2 SYGVKD. The V end lost 8 bases, the J end lost 6 bases, and 17 bases lay between the germline ends. CDR3: CAIGSARSANEQFF. For the CDR3, the DNA is TGTGCCATCGGGTCGGCTAGGTCGGCCAATGAGCAGTTCTTC.

The chain uses TRBV12-3 or TRBV12-4 and TRBJ1-2; no firm D call. V lost 4 bases to trimming and J lost 2 bases, with 8 bases between them. This CDR3 spans 13 amino acids. The CDR3 sequence: CASSYRINYGYTF. CDR3 nucleotide sequence: TGTGCCAGCAGTTACAGAATAAACTATGGCTACACCTTC.

A few counts support this clonotype. The chain has TRBV7-6 and TRBJ2-3; D unclear. V was shortened by 1 base and J by 2 bases, with 10 bases between the two germline ends. CDR1 and CDR2 from the germline V gene are SGHVS and FNYEAQ. This CDR3 contains 15 residues. In DNA, the CDR3 is TGTGCCAGCAGCTTAGATTGGGGTGCCACAGATACGCAGTATTTT. Translated, it gives CASSLDWGATDTQYF.

This clonotype came up a few times. This chain links TRBV20-1 with TRBJ2-1; D is ambiguous. Germline assignment: CDR1 DFQATT and CDR2 SNEGSKA (reference sequence). CDR3 length equals 13 residues. The V end was cut by 1 base, the J end by 9 bases, with 13 bases between. CDR3 amino acids: CSARAPLGLEQFF. CDR3 bases: TGCAGTGCTAGAGCTCCCTTAGGGCTTGAGCAGTTCTTC.

This rearrangement joins TRBV5-6 to TRBJ2-7; unclear D gene. Per the germline V gene, CDR1 is SGHDT and CDR2 is YYEEEE. The CDR3 is 12 amino acids. The V gene lost 4 bases and the J gene lost 7 bases, with 12 bases spanning the gap. The CDR3 sequence: CASSPRRREQYF. CDR3 in DNA: TGTGCCAGCAGCCCGCGCCGTAGAGAGCAGTACTTC.

V gene TRBV7-6 combines with J gene TRBJ1-1, with D tentatively TRBD1 (6 bases). In germline, CDR1 is SGHVS, CDR2 FNYEAQ. This CDR3 spans 14 amino acids. V lost 5 bases to trimming and J lost 8 bases, with 18 bases between them. The DNA for the CDR3 is TGTGCCAGCAGCCCCACTGGGACACTCGGGGAAGCTTTCTTT. It yields the protein CASSPTGTLGEAFF.

This chain joins TRBV7-9 and TRBJ2-5; the D gene is possibly TRBD2 (5 bases). The V end lost 6 bases, the J end lost 0 bases, and 20 bases lay between the germline ends. The CDR3 spans 17 residues. Germline CDR1 is SEHNR and CDR2 is FQNEAQ (reference sequence). The CDR3 sequence: CASRPLPGSLYQETQYF. The CDR3 DNA follows: TGTGCCAGCAGACCCCTTCCGGGGAGCCTGTACCAAGAGACCCAGTACTTC. Complete variable domain (other parts from reference TRBV7-9 and TRBJ2-5): DTGVSQNPRHKITKRGQNVTFRCDPISEHNRLYWYRQTLGQGPEFLTYFQNEAQLEKSRLLSDRFSAERPKGSFSTLEIQRTEQGDSAMYLCASRPLPGSLYQETQYFGPGTRLLVL.

The chain links TRBV7-2 to TRBJ2-1; maybe TRBD1 (6 bases). Trimming left V 5 bases short and J 5 bases short, with 19 bases between. CDR1 SGHTA and CDR2 FQGNSA come from the germline V gene. The CDR3 contains 16 residues. The CDR3 region is CASSLLPRQVHNEQFF. CDR3 sequence (DNA): TGTGCCAGCAGCCTCCTTCCACGACAGGTCCACAATGAGCAGTTCTTC.

This clonotype was detected a few times. The chain has TRBV7-2 and TRBJ2-7; 8 positions agree with TRBD1. Germline CDR1 SGHTA, CDR2 FQGNSA. V lost 6 bases to trimming and J lost 6 bases; unmatched junction nucleotides: 7. This CDR3 region has 13 residues. The CDR3 bases are TGTGCCAGCAGATACGACAGGGGCCCCGAGCAGTACTTC. Its protein is CASRYDRGPEQYF.

This clonotype was picked up a small number of times. The V gene is TRBV6-5, the J gene TRBJ2-3; possible D gene TRBD2, 6 bases. Trimming took off 4 bases at V and 6 bases at J, with 23 bases between the two ends. CDR3 length: 17 residues. The V gene's germline CDR1 is MNHEY and CDR2 SVGAGI. The chain's CDR3 is CASSSWDSIPGADTQYF. CDR3 in DNA: TGTGCCAGCAGTTCATGGGACTCCATACCCGGTGCGGATACGCAGTATTTT.

This clonotype was seen a handful of times. The chain links TRBV7-2 to TRBJ2-2; 13 bases fit TRBD2. CDR3 length: 18 residues. The V segment lost 1 base and the J segment 6 bases; nucleotides outside the gene matches: 8. Per germline, CDR1 SGHTA and CDR2 FQGNSA. This chain's CDR3 is CASSLGATSGGAAGELFF. The CDR3, as DNA: TGTGCCAGCAGCTTAGGGGCCACTAGCGGGGGGGCCGCCGGGGAGCTGTTTTTT.

The gene calls are TRBV7-9 and TRBJ2-2, with D unclear. The germline V gene encodes CDR1 SEHNR and CDR2 FQNEAQ (reference sequence). The CDR3 extends over 13 amino acids. Trimming left V 5 bases short and J 1 base short, with 5 bases between. Here the CDR3 reads CASSGMNTGELFF. The DNA for the CDR3 is TGTGCCAGCAGCGGAATGAACACCGGGGAGCTGTTTTTT. Based on the CDR3 plus reference TRBV7-9 and TRBJ2-2, the full variable domain is DTGVSQNPRHKITKRGQNVTFRCDPISEHNRLYWYRQTLGQGPEFLTYFQNEAQLEKSRLLSDRFSAERPKGSFSTLEIQRTEQGDSAMYLCASSGMNTGELFFGEGSRLTVL.

J is TRBJ2-5 and V is TRBV9; 9 bases fit TRBD1. Per the germline V gene, CDR1 is SGDLS and CDR2 is YYNGEE. V lost 4 bases, J lost 4 bases, and 5 bases stayed unmatched. CDR3 length: 14 residues. The CDR3 is CASSPGTGRETQYF. Here the CDR3 DNA reads TGTGCCAGCAGCCCGGGGACAGGGCGAGAGACCCAGTACTTC. The full variable domain, its missing parts supplied by reference TRBV9 and TRBJ2-5, is DSGVTQTPKHLITATGQRVTLRCSPRSGDLSVYWYQQSLDQGLQFLIQYYNGEERAKGNILERFSAQQFPDLHSELNLSSLELGDSALYFCASSPGTGRETQYFGPGTRLLVL.

This clonotype was recorded at least ten times. This chain uses TRBV18 with TRBJ1-1; 7 bases line up with TRBD1. The CDR3 has 13 residues. Per the germline V gene, CDR1 is KGHSH and CDR2 is LQKENI. V trimming: 2 bases; J trimming: 5 bases; junction bases outside the gene matches: 2. The CDR3: CASSPTGETEAFF. The CDR3 bases are TGTGCCAGCTCACCAACAGGGGAGACTGAAGCTTTCTTT. The whole variable domain, filled in from reference TRBV18 and TRBJ1-1, reads NAGVMQNPRHLVRRRGQEARLRCSPMKGHSHVYWYRQLPEEGLKFMVYLQKENIIDESGMPKERFSAEFPKEGPSILRIQQVVRGDSAAYFCASSPTGETEAFFGQGTRLTVV.

The CDR3 DNA sequence: TGTGCCAGCAGCTTGAGATTGTCAGAGGATTACCGGGGGACCCAGTACTTC. This translates into CASSLRLSEDYRGTQYF. This chain connects TRBV7-2 to TRBJ2-5, with D possibly being TRBD2 (5 bases). V lost 3 bases and J lost 7, with 24 bases in between. In germline, CDR1 is SGHTA, CDR2 FQGNSA. This CDR3 spans 17 amino acids.

This clonotype was observed a few times. This chain connects TRBV11-2 to TRBJ2-1, with TRBD2 identical over 11 bases. Germline loops: CDR1 SGHAT, CDR2 FQNNGV. The CDR3 runs to 15 residues. The J segment lost 8 bases and the V segment lost 5 bases, leaving 8 bases of the junction unmatched. The CDR3 DNA reads as TGTGCCAGCAGCGACGCTAGCGGGGGGATCTATGAGCAGTTCTTC. It translates to CASSDASGGIYEQFF.

This clonotype occurred many times. V gene TRBV6-5 combines with J gene TRBJ2-5; TRBD1 aligns across 11 bases. The CDR3 has 14 amino acids. CDR1 and CDR2 from the germline V gene are MNHEY and SVGAGI. After removal of 5 bases from V and 1 base from J, the junction contained 0 bases not matched to a gene. CDR3: CASSGTGGQETQYF. The CDR3 region has the DNA TGTGCCAGCAGTGGGACAGGGGGCCAAGAGACCCAGTACTTC.